The 9 T cell receptor beta chains given below trace back to one sample, sequenced in a study of blood T cell repertoires in COVID-19. The assay was immunoSEQ multiplex PCR, and TCRdb's table has in-frame clones only and misses some. The data contain 70,000 or so clones, 90% of them singletons. The sequencing sample was made of peripheral blood. Receptors originate from a human donor in a cohort sampled during active COVID-19.

The rearrangement links TRBV9 to TRBJ2-2; 9 positions match TRBD1. The germline CDR1 and CDR2 sequences are SGDLS and YYNGEE. There are 18 residues in the CDR3. J gave up 0 bases and V 4 bases, and 10 bases lay outside the gene matches. CDR3 nucleotides: TGTGCCAGCAGCTCCACCCCCAGACAGGGGGCGAACACCGGGGAGCTGTTTTTT. The encoded protein is CASSSTPRQGANTGELFF.

A remark on this clone: The junction and the germline gene differ at one end; a read error may be behind it. The chain recombines TRBV10-3 with TRBJ2-1; 10 bases align to TRBD2. There are 13 residues in the CDR3. Germline assignment: CDR1 ENHRY and CDR2 SYGVKD. This chain's CDR3 is CAISEGLAVEKLF. In DNA, the CDR3 is TGTGCCATCAGTGAGGGACTAGCGGTCGAAAAGCTCTTC.

The rearrangement links TRBV29-1 to TRBJ2-7; 7 bases align to TRBD1. V shed 6 bases and J 0 bases; nucleotides not matched to a gene: 8. The CDR3 is 14 amino acids. Germline V gene sequence: CDR1 SQVTM, CDR2 ANQGSEA. Written as DNA, the CDR3 is TGCAGCGTAGCAGGGGGTCCGAGCTCCTACGAGCAGTACTTC. Protein: CSVAGGPSSYEQYF.

V gene TRBV19 combines with J gene TRBJ2-4, with D perhaps matching TRBD2 (6 bases). CDR3 length: 16 residues. V was shortened by 3 bases and J by 8 bases, with 20 bases between the two germline ends. CDR1 is LNHDA, CDR2 SQIVND, per germline (reference sequence). The CDR3 nucleotides are TGTGCCAGTAGTATGATAATGGGGCGGGAATTAGACATTCAGTACTTC. Translated, it gives CASSMIMGRELDIQYF.

The chain combines TRBV11-3 with TRBJ2-2, with 7 bases matching TRBD2. CDR3 length: 15 residues. With V trimmed by 2 bases and J by 7 bases, 7 bases remained unmatched. Per the germline V gene, CDR1 is SGHNT and CDR2 is YENEEA. The CDR3 is CASSLRAGFVGELFF. CDR3 DNA: TGTGCCAGCAGCTTACGAGCGGGATTTGTCGGGGAGCTGTTTTTT. The whole variable domain, filled in from reference TRBV11-3 and TRBJ2-2, reads EAGVVQSPRYKIIEKKQPVAFWCNPISGHNTLYWYLQNLGQGPELLIRYENEEAVDDSQLPKDRFSAERLKGVDSTLKIQPAELGDSAVYLCASSLRAGFVGELFFGEGSRLTVL.

Here the CDR3 DNA reads TGTGCCAGCAGTTTTCCCCGGAGTAATTCACCCCTCCACTTT. It codes for CASSFPRSNSPLHF. This chain joins TRBV28 and TRBJ1-6; D not resolved. Germline assignment: CDR1 MDHEN and CDR2 SYDVKM. CDR3 size: 14 residues. Deletions cut 3 bases from V and 6 bases from J, with 9 bases between.

The V gene is TRBV2, the J gene TRBJ2-6; 10 nucleotides agree with TRBD2. The CDR3 is made up of 16 amino acids. The germline V gene encodes CDR1 SNHLY and CDR2 FYNNEI. V was pared by 8 bases and J by 2 bases, with 6 bases of the junction left unmatched. CDR3: CASCNSGRPGANVLTF. CDR3 sequence (DNA): TGTGCCAGCTGTAATAGCGGGAGGCCTGGGGCCAACGTCCTGACTTTC.

The chain carries TRBV28 and TRBJ1-5, with 7 positions matching TRBD1. Germline values: CDR1 MDHEN, CDR2 SYDVKM. Losses at the gene ends were 6 bases for V and 7 bases for J; bases not matched to a gene: 9. The CDR3 is 14 residues long. CDR3 loop: CASRGSGTAQPQHF. The CDR3 DNA follows: TGTGCCAGCAGGGGATCCGGGACAGCCCAGCCCCAGCATTTT.

This chain links TRBV13 with TRBJ2-1; tentatively, D is TRBD2 (5 bases). Trimming cost V 7 bases and J 5 bases, with 9 bases left between them. Per germline, CDR1 PRHDT and CDR2 FYEKMQ (reference sequence). The CDR3 contains 12 residues. The CDR3 nucleotides are TGTGCCAGCAAGCGGTCCAACAATGAGCAGTTCTTC. The encoded protein is CASKRSNNEQFF.